This T cell receptor (beta chain) was obtained from a study of blood T cell repertoires in COVID-19. Background on the study: Spain, Italy and the United States supplied samples that represented acute and convalescent COVID-19.

Per the germline V gene, CDR1 is SGHNT and CDR2 is YENEEA. CDR3 length: 15 amino acids. The J segment lost 3 bases and the V segment lost 3 bases, leaving 5 bases of the junction unmatched. Recovery among Cohort 3 donors was established by two negative PCRs, clearance, or symptom resolution. Libraries were prepared by immunoSEQ multiplex PCR; TCRdb keeps only in-frame clonotypes and omits some of them. The sample has a few hundred thousand clones, over 75% seen once. The V call is TRBV11-3, the J call TRBJ2-1, with 7 positions matching TRBD1. This receptor was taken from a woman aged 40 to 50 who had recovered from COVID-19. The sequencing sample was made of PBMCs or T cells enriched from blood (not recorded which). As DNA, the CDR3 is TGTGCCAGCAGCTTCCGGGACAGCTACTACAATGAGCAGTTCTTC. It codes for CASSFRDSYYNEQFF.